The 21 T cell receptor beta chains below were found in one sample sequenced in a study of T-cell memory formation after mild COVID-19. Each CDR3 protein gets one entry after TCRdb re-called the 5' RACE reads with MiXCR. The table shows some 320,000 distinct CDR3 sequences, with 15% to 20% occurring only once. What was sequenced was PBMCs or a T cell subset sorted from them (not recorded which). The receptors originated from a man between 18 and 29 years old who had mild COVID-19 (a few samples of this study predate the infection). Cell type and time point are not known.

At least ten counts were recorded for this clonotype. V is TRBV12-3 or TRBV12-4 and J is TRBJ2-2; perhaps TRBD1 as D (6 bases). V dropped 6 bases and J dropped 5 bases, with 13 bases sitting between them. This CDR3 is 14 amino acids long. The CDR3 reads CASRPGHNTGELFF. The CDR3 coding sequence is TGTGCCAGCAGACCGGGACATAATACCGGGGAGCTGTTTTTT.

CDR3 amino acids: CASTEIGTPKGTFF. CDR3 nucleotide sequence: TGTGCCAGCACTGAAATCGGGACACCCAAGGGAACTTTCTTT. This chain links TRBV6-2 or TRBV6-3 with TRBJ1-1; D possibly corresponds to TRBD1 (6 bases). Germline V gene sequence: CDR1 MNHEY, CDR2 SVGEGT. This CDR3 has 14 residues. Trimming removed 7 bases from V and 12 bases from J, with 24 bases in between.

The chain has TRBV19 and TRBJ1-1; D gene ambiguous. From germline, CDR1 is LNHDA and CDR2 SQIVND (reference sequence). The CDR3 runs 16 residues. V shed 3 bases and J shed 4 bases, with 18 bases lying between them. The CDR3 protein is CASSIGLSAPATEAFF. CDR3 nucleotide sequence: TGTGCCAGTAGTATTGGGTTGAGCGCCCCGGCCACTGAAGCTTTCTTT.

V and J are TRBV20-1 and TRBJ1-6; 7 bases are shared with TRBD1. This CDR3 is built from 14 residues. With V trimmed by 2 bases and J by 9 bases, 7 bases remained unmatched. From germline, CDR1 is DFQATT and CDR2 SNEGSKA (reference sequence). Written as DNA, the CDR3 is TGCAGTGCTAGAAACGACAGGGATGGTTCACCCCTCCACTTT. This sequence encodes CSARNDRDGSPLHF.

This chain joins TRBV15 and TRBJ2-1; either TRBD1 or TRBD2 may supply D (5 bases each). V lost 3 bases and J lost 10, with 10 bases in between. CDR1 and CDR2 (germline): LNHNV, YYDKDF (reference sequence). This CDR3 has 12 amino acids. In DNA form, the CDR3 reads TGTGCCACCAGCAGTCTCTGGGGGGAGCAGTTCTTC. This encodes CATSSLWGEQFF.

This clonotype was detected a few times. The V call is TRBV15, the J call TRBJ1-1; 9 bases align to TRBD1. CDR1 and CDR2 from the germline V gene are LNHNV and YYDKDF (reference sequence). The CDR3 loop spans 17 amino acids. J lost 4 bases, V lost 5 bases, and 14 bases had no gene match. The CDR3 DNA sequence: TGTGCCACCAGCGGGGGACAGGGAAGAGAGTGGGCCACTGAAGCTTTCTTT. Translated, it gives CATSGGQGREWATEAFF.

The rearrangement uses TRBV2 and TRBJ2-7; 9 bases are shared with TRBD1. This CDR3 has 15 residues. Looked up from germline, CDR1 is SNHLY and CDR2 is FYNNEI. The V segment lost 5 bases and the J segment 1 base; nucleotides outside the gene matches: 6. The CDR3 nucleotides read TGTGCCAGCAGTTTGGGACAGGGCCTTTCCTACGAGCAGTACGTC. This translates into CASSLGQGLSYEQYV.

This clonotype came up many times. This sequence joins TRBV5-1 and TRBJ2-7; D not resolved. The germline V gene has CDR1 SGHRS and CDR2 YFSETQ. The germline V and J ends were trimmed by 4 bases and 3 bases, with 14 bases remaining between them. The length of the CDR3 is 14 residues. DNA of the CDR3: TGCGCCAGCAGCCCCTCCGGAGTTAACTACGAGCAGTACGTC. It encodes CASSPSGVNYEQYV.

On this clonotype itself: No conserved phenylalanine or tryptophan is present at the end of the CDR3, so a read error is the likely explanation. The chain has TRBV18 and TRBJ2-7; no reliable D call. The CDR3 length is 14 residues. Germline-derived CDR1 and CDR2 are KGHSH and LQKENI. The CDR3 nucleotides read TGTGCCAGCTCACCCTCCGGAACAGCCTACGAACAGTACGCC. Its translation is CASSPSGTAYEQYA.

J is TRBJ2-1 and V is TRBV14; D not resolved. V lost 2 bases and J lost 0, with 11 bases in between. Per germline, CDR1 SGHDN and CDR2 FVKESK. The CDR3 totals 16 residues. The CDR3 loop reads CASSQLGSPSYNEQFF. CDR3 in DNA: TGTGCCAGCAGCCAACTGGGGTCCCCCTCCTACAATGAGCAGTTCTTC.

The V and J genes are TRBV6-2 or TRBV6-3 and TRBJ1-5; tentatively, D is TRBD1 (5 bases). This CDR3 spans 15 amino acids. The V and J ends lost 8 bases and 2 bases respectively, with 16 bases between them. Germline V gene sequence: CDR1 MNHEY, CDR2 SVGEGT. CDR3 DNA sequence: TGTGCCAGCGCTGGGGGTTTTGGAGGCAATCAGCCCCAGCATTTT. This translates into CASAGGFGGNQPQHF.

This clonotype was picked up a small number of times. In DNA, the CDR3 is TGTGCCAGCACCCTCCTGGCAGGGCGGTTTATGGGGTTGGGGGGACTGAACACTGAAGCTTTCTTT. Translated: CASTLLAGRFMGLGGLNTEAFF. The V call is TRBV12-3 or TRBV12-4, the J call TRBJ1-1, with D maybe TRBD1 (5 bases). V lost 7 bases and J lost 0, with 36 bases in between. The CDR3 has 22 residues.

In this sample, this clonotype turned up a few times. The CDR3 loop reads CASSPGTGLSNEQFF. The CDR3 nucleotides read TGTGCCAGCAGCCCCGGGACTGGGCTATCCAATGAGCAGTTCTTC. The V call is TRBV11-2, the J call TRBJ2-1; D is possibly TRBD2 (6 bases). Germline CDR1 is SGHAT and CDR2 is FQNNGV. Trimming stripped 5 bases from V and 6 bases from J, with 17 bases between. The CDR3 has 15 residues.

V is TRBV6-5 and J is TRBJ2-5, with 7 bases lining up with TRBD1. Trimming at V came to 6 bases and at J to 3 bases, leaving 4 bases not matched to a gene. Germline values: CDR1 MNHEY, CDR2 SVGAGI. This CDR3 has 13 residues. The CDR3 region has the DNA TGTGCCAGCAGCACCGGGACAGAAGAGACCCAGTACTTC. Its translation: CASSTGTEETQYF.

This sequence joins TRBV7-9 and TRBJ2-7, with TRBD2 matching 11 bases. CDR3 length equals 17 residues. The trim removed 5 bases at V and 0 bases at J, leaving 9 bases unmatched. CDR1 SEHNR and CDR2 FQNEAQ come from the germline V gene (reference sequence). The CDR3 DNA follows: TGTGCCAGCAGCGCCTCTAGCGGGGGGACCCTCTCCTACGAGCAGTACTTC. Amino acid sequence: CASSASSGGTLSYEQYF.

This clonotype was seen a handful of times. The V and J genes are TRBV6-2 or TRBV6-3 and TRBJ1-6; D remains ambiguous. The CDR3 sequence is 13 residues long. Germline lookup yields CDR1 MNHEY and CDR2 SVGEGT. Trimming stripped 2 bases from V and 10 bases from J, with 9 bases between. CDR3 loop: CASSYQPRSPLHF. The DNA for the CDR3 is TGTGCCAGCAGTTACCAGCCGCGATCACCCCTCCACTTT.

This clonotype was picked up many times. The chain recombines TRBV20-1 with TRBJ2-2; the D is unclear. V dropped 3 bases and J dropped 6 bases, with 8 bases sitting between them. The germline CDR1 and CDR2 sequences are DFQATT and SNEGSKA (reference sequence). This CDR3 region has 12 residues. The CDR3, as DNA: TGCAGTGCTAGTCCCGGGTCCGGGGAGCTGTTTTTT. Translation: CSASPGSGELFF.

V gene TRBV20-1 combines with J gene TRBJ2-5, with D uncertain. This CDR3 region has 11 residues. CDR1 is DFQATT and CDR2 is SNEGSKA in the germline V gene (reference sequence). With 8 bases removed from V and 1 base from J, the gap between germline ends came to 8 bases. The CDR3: CSPRSQETQYF. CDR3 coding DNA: TGCAGTCCCCGGAGCCAAGAGACCCAGTACTTC.

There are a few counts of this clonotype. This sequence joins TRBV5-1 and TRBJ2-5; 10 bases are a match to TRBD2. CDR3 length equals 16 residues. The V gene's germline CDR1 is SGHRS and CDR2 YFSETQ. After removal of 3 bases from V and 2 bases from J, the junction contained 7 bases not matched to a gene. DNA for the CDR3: TGCGCCAGCAGCTCCACCACTAGCGGGGCACAAGAGACCCAGTACTTC. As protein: CASSSTTSGAQETQYF.

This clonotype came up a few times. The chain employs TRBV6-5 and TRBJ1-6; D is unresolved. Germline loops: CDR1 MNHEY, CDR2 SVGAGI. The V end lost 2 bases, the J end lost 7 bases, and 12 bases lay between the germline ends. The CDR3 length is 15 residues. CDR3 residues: CASSYVGGGNSPLHF. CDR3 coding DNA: TGTGCCAGCAGTTACGTCGGCGGTGGGAATTCACCCCTCCACTTT.

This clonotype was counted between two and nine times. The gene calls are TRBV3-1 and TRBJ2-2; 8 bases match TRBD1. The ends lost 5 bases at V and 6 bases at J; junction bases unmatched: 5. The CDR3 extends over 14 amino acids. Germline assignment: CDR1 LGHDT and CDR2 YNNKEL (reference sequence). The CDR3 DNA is TGTGCCAGCAGCAAGGACAGGGTCCCCGGGGAGCTGTTTTTT. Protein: CASSKDRVPGELFF.